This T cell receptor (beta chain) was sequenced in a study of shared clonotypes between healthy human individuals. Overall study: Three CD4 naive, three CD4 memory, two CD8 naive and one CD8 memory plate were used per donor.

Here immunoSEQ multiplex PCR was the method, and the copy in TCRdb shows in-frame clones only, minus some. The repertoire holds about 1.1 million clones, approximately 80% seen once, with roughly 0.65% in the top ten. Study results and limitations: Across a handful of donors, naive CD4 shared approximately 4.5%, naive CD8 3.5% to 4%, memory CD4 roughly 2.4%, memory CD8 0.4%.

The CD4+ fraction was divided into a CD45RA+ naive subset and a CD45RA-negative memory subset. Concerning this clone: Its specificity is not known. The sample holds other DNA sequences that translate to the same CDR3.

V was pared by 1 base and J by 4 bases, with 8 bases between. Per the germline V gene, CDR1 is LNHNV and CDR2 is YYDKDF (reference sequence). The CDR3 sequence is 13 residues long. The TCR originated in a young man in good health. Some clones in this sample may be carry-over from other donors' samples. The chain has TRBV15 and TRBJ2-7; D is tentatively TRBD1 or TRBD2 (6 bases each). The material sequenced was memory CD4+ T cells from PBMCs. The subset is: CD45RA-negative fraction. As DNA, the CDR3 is TGTGCCACCAGCAGAGTAGGGGGGTACGAGCAGTACTTC. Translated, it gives CATSRVGGYEQYF.